Below are 11 T cell receptor beta chains sequenced from a single sample in a study of cytomegalovirus exposure and HLA in healthy donors. Use of 60 Vbeta and 13 Jbeta primers characterized the PCR. The data were produced by immunoSEQ multiplex PCR, yet TCRdb's version contains in-frame clones alone and is incomplete. The profile covers some 150,000 clones, with about 75% appearing a single time and 1.7% taken by the ten largest. Source material: PBMCs. The source is a woman aged 25 to 45 in good health and CMV-seronegative.

The count of this clone is one. CDR3: CASSLLLAGGINEQFF. The DNA of the CDR3 is TGCGCCAGCAGCTTGCTTCTAGCGGGGGGAATCAATGAGCAGTTCTTC. V and J are TRBV5-1 and TRBJ2-1, with TRBD2 matching 11 bases. This CDR3 region has 16 residues. Germline CDR1 reads SGHRS; CDR2 reads YFSETQ. The ends lost 1 base at V and 6 bases at J; junction bases unmatched: 6.

The chain joins TRBV4-2 to TRBJ2-6, with a possible D match to TRBD1 (5 bases). V was cut by 4 bases and J by 3 bases, with 10 bases left in between. CDR1 is LGHNA, CDR2 YNFKEQ, per germline. The CDR3 has 15 residues. The CDR3 is CASSPQGYGANVLTF. CDR3 in DNA: TGTGCCAGCAGCCCGCAGGGTTATGGGGCCAACGTCCTGACTTTC.

This clone was seen more than once but under ten times. The chain joins TRBV5-4 to TRBJ2-3, with D unclear. The CDR3 runs to 12 residues. V was shortened by 0 bases and J by 6 bases, with 5 bases between the two germline ends. Germline V gene lookup returns CDR1 SGHNT and CDR2 YYREEE (reference sequence). The chain's CDR3 is CASSLDIDTQYF. As DNA, the CDR3 is TGTGCCAGCAGCTTGGATATTGATACGCAGTATTTT.

V is TRBV4-1 and J is TRBJ2-7; D gene unclear. CDR3 length equals 14 residues. V lost 0 bases and J lost 4, with 10 bases in between. Per germline, CDR1 MGHRA and CDR2 YSYEKL. The DNA of the CDR3 is TGCGCCAGCAGCCAAGATGATGCGGCATACGAGCAGTACTTC. Translating it yields CASSQDDAAYEQYF.

The chain uses TRBV5-6 and TRBJ1-5; D perhaps matches TRBD1 (5 bases). V dropped 4 bases and J dropped 6 bases, with 11 bases sitting between them. The length of the CDR3 is 13 residues. Germline CDR1 is SGHDT and CDR2 is YYEEEE. CDR3 bases: TGTGCCAGCAGCGCCAGGGAGGGTCAGCCCCAGCATTTT. Encoded protein: CASSAREGQPQHF.

The chain is built from TRBV2 and TRBJ2-3; 9 nucleotides align to TRBD2. V shed 6 bases and J 1 base; nucleotides not matched to a gene: 2. This CDR3 region has 14 residues. The germline gives CDR1 SNHLY, CDR2 FYNNEI. CDR3 loop: CASRRTSGTDTQYF. In DNA form, the CDR3 reads TGTGCCAGCAGGAGGACTAGCGGCACAGATACGCAGTATTTT.

The rearrangement joins TRBV9 to TRBJ2-5; D is perhaps TRBD1 (6 bases). The end of the DNA fits TRBJ2-7 better, so the J call may be wrong. Germline loops: CDR1 SGDLS, CDR2 YYNGEE. The CDR3 runs to 13 residues. CDR3 protein: CASSPRQDSEQYF. Here the CDR3 DNA reads TGTGCCAGCAGCCCCAGACAGGACAGCGAGCAGTACTTC.

This sequence joins TRBV2 and TRBJ1-1; D unclear. Germline values: CDR1 SNHLY, CDR2 FYNNEI. Trimming shortened V by 0 bases and J by 4 bases, and 12 bases separated the two germline ends. This CDR3 is built from 15 residues. In DNA, the CDR3 is TGTGCCAGCAGTGAAGCGACTGGCCCCAGCACTGAAGCTTTCTTT. This codes for CASSEATGPSTEAFF.

The rearrangement uses TRBV5-5 and TRBJ1-4; TRBD1 agrees at 9 bases. Germline V gene data show CDR1 as SGHKS and CDR2 as YYEKEE (reference sequence). CDR3 length: 16 amino acids. J lost 7 bases, V lost 5 bases, and 12 bases had no gene match. In DNA form, the CDR3 reads TGTGCCAGCAGTTCTACCGGGACAGGGAGGGGTGAAAAACTGTTTTTT. Translation: CASSSTGTGRGEKLFF.

V and J are TRBV4-1 and TRBJ2-1; 8 positions match TRBD1. The CDR3 totals 16 residues. Germline loops: CDR1 MGHRA, CDR2 YSYEKL. J gave up 8 bases and V 2 bases, and 11 bases lay outside the gene matches. This chain's CDR3 is CASSQLATGDYDEQFF. CDR3 coding DNA: TGCGCCAGCAGCCAATTGGCGACAGGGGATTATGATGAGCAGTTCTTC.

V is TRBV27 and J is TRBJ1-6; the match to TRBD1 covers 10 bases. Unmatched junction bases numbered 5, after V lost 2 bases and J lost 10 bases. Germline CDR1 and CDR2: MNHEY and SMNVEV (reference sequence). CDR3 size: 15 residues. The CDR3: CASSLRKGQGSPLHF. In DNA form, the CDR3 reads TGTGCCAGCAGTTTACGGAAGGGACAGGGGTCACCCCTCCACTTT.